Each of the 23 T cell receptor beta chains below was sequenced from the same sample in a study of T cells in Graves' hyperthyroidism and ophthalmopathy. From RNA transcripts, TCR beta CDR3 regions were amplified. Primed by the HTBI set, a first-round RT-PCR was run on the TCR CDR3. MiXCR, applied by TCRdb to the multiplex PCR reads, yields one record per CDR3 protein. The data show 500,000 to 650,000 distinct CDR3 sequences, with around 15% seen just once and around 13% held by the top ten. What was sequenced was blood. The receptors shown here come from a woman between 45 and 60 years old with Graves' ophthalmopathy.

This clonotype was seen a handful of times. V gene TRBV19 combines with J gene TRBJ2-1, with 9 bases fitting TRBD2. V trimming: 5 bases; J trimming: 8 bases; junction bases outside the gene matches: 7. In germline, CDR1 is LNHDA, CDR2 SQIVND (reference sequence). The CDR3 covers 14 residues. This CDR3 is CASSGIAGVDEQFF. Written as DNA, the CDR3 is TGTGCCAGTAGTGGGATAGCGGGAGTCGATGAGCAGTTCTTC.

The chain uses TRBV10-3 and TRBJ2-2; 7 bases are shared with TRBD1. The CDR3 loop spans 14 amino acids. The ends lost 5 bases at V and 7 bases at J; junction bases unmatched: 7. Looked up from germline, CDR1 is ENHRY and CDR2 is SYGVKD. The chain's CDR3 is CAISTGTAFGELFF. DNA of the CDR3: TGTGCCATCAGTACCGGGACAGCCTTCGGGGAGCTGTTTTTT.

This clonotype was detected ten times or more. The chain uses TRBV5-1 and TRBJ1-2; D gene ambiguous. Per germline, CDR1 SGHRS and CDR2 YFSETQ. Deletions cut 4 bases from V and 4 bases from J, with 17 bases between. The CDR3 has 15 amino acids. The CDR3 sequence is CASSTEGFRGYGYTF. The CDR3 DNA is TGCGCCAGCAGCACGGAGGGTTTCCGGGGCTATGGCTACACCTTC. Filled out from reference TRBV5-1 and TRBJ1-2, the complete variable domain reads KAGVTQTPRYLIKTRGQQVTLSCSPISGHRSVSWYQQTPGQGLQFLFEYFSETQRNKGNFPGRFSGRQFSNSRSEMNVSTLELGDSALYLCASSTEGFRGYGYTFGSGTRLTVV.

There are many counts of this clonotype. The V gene is TRBV15, the J gene TRBJ2-6; 11 nucleotides line up with TRBD1. From germline, CDR1 is LNHNV and CDR2 YYDKDF (reference sequence). CDR3 size: 18 residues. J gave up 1 base and V 4 bases, and 6 bases lay outside the gene matches. The CDR3 protein is CATSTRTGGASGANVLTF. The CDR3 nucleotides are TGTGCCACCAGCACAAGGACAGGGGGCGCATCTGGGGCCAACGTCCTGACTTTC.

The sample holds many counts of this clonotype. V is TRBV6-1 and J is TRBJ2-7, with 7 bases identical to TRBD2. The CDR3 runs to 13 residues. V was pared by 5 bases and J by 5 bases, with 6 bases of the junction left unmatched. The germline V gene has CDR1 MNHNS and CDR2 SASEGT. The CDR3 DNA sequence: TGTGCCAGCAGTTACTCAGGGAGGGACGAGCAGTACTTC. Translating it yields CASSYSGRDEQYF.

This clonotype has at least ten counts. This chain uses TRBV2 with TRBJ1-5, with 7 bases matching TRBD1. The CDR3 extends over 14 amino acids. From germline, CDR1 is SNHLY and CDR2 FYNNEI. The V and J ends lost 8 bases and 0 bases, in that order; junction bases with no gene match: 4. The chain's CDR3 is CASSDRVSNQPQHF. The CDR3 DNA reads TGTGCCAGCTCCGACAGGGTTAGCAATCAGCCCCAGCATTTT.

The chain links TRBV28 to TRBJ2-1; 7 nucleotides line up with TRBD1. In germline, CDR1 is MDHEN, CDR2 SYDVKM. Trimming removed 1 base from V and 5 bases from J; junction bases left unmatched: 2. The CDR3 has 14 amino acids. The CDR3 nucleotides are TGTGCCAGCAGTTTATTGGGGACAGACAATGAGCAGTTCTTC. Protein: CASSLLGTDNEQFF.

This clonotype occurred a few times. The chain uses TRBV6-4 and TRBJ2-7; TRBD1 or TRBD2 may be the D gene (6 bases each). Germline lookup yields CDR1 MRHNA and CDR2 SNTAGT. This CDR3 is built from 16 residues. The V end lost 4 bases, the J end lost 4 bases, and 20 bases lay between the germline ends. The CDR3 loop is CASSGRGGTKGYEQYF. CDR3 in DNA: TGTGCCAGCAGTGGGCGTGGGGGGACAAAAGGGTACGAGCAGTACTTC.

The genes are TRBV12-3 or TRBV12-4 and TRBJ2-5; 7 nucleotides agree with TRBD2. The length of the CDR3 is 13 residues. Trimming at V came to 3 bases and at J to 3 bases, leaving 1 base not matched to a gene. The CDR3 spells CASSFAGEETQYF. The CDR3 DNA reads TGTGCCAGCAGTTTTGCGGGAGAAGAGACCCAGTACTTC.

As regards this clonotype: Just one base apart from a much larger clone, this may be a read error. The rearrangement joins TRBV24-1 to TRBJ2-1, with TRBD1 as a possible D gene (6 bases). This CDR3 contains 12 residues. The germline V gene encodes CDR1 KGHDR and CDR2 SFDVKD. The germline V and J ends were trimmed by 7 bases and 4 bases, with 7 bases remaining between them. The CDR3 DNA is TGTGCCACCAGGGACAGATACAATGAGCAGTTCTTC. This translates into CATRDRYNEQFF.

This clonotype was counted many times. The genes are TRBV29-1 and TRBJ2-1, with 10 bases aligning to TRBD2. V was pared by 6 bases and J by 9 bases, with 8 bases of the junction left unmatched. This CDR3 has 13 residues. Germline assignment: CDR1 SQVTM and CDR2 ANQGSEA. This CDR3 is CSVQQRGGSEQFF. CDR3 DNA: TGCAGCGTACAACAGCGGGGGGGCTCTGAGCAGTTCTTC.

This clonotype was counted many times. The CDR3 sequence is CSAPFTTGYEQYF. The CDR3, as DNA: TGCAGTGCTCCGTTTACAACGGGTTACGAGCAGTACTTC. The chain links TRBV20-1 to TRBJ2-7, with no clear D. Per germline, CDR1 DFQATT and CDR2 SNEGSKA (reference sequence). The CDR3 is 13 amino acids. V lost 5 bases and J 4 bases, leaving 15 bases between the germline ends.

The sample holds many counts of this clonotype. This rearrangement joins TRBV7-3 to TRBJ2-3, with D hard to call. Trimming shortened V by 6 bases and J by 4 bases, and 14 bases separated the two germline ends. This CDR3 region has 14 residues. Germline lookup yields CDR1 SGHTA and CDR2 FQGTGA. The DNA for the CDR3 is TGTGCCAGCAGTTATTCATCGTGGCCAGATACGCAGTATTTT. Residues: CASSYSSWPDTQYF.

This clonotype was recorded many times. The rearrangement joins TRBV6-4 to TRBJ2-7; possibly TRBD2 for D (6 bases). Germline loops: CDR1 MRHNA, CDR2 SNTAGT. With 6 bases removed from V and 0 bases from J, the gap between germline ends came to 18 bases. The CDR3 consists of 16 residues. The CDR3 here is CASSGWGSGHSYEQYF. The CDR3 coding sequence is TGTGCCAGCAGCGGCTGGGGTAGCGGACACTCCTACGAGCAGTACTTC.

V and J are TRBV27 and TRBJ2-1; 7 nucleotides align to TRBD1. The V gene end was trimmed by 2 bases and the J gene end by 6 bases; junction bases not matched to a gene: 4. The V gene's germline CDR1 is MNHEY and CDR2 SMNVEV (reference sequence). The CDR3 has 14 residues. The chain's CDR3 is CASSLQTGVNEQFF. The CDR3 nucleotides are TGTGCCAGCAGTTTACAAACAGGGGTCAATGAGCAGTTCTTC.

V and J are TRBV27 and TRBJ1-3; D gene uncertain. The CDR3 runs 13 residues. Germline-derived CDR1 and CDR2 are MNHEY and SMNVEV (reference sequence). Trimming pared 3 bases from V and 2 bases from J, leaving 5 bases between. The chain's CDR3 is CASSFRAGNTIYF. Written as DNA, the CDR3 is TGTGCCAGCAGTTTCCGCGCTGGAAACACCATATATTTT.

This clonotype was counted at least ten times. The V gene is TRBV20-1, the J gene TRBJ2-5; a weak D match, TRBD2 (6 bases). CDR1 DFQATT and CDR2 SNEGSKA come from the germline V gene (reference sequence). The V end lost 6 bases, the J end lost 0 bases, and 17 bases lay between the germline ends. CDR3 size: 15 residues. CDR3 nucleotides: TGCAGTGCCGTAGACATTAGGACTAACCAAGAGACCCAGTACTTC. This sequence encodes CSAVDIRTNQETQYF.

The CDR3 loop is CASSTRGLVSEQYF. The CDR3 nucleotides are TGTGCCAGTAGTACAAGGGGACTAGTTTCCGAGCAGTACTTC. V usage is TRBV19 and J usage is TRBJ2-7, with 8 positions matching TRBD2. Trimming took 4 bases from V and 6 from J; bases not matched to a gene: 8. From germline, CDR1 is LNHDA and CDR2 SQIVND (reference sequence). The CDR3 sequence is 14 residues long.

This clonotype was observed many times. The rearrangement uses TRBV30 and TRBJ1-2, with 10 bases aligning to TRBD1. There are 16 residues in the CDR3. Germline lookup yields CDR1 GTSNPN and CDR2 SVGIG (reference sequence). With 0 bases clipped from V and 7 bases from J, the junction kept 11 bases outside the gene matches. The CDR3 nucleotides read TGTGCCTGGAGTGTCCCCCCGACAGGGGGCCTCGGTGGCTACACCTTC. This translates into CAWSVPPTGGLGGYTF.

Many counts were recorded for this clonotype. The chain couples TRBV6-2 or TRBV6-3 to TRBJ2-3, with 12 bases that match TRBD2. The CDR3 is made up of 16 amino acids. Per the germline V gene, CDR1 is MNHEY and CDR2 is SVGEGT. After removal of 2 bases from V and 5 bases from J, the junction contained 5 bases not matched to a gene. The CDR3 coding sequence is TGTGCCAGCAGTTACGGACTAGCGGGAAGGATAGATACGCAGTATTTT. This encodes CASSYGLAGRIDTQYF.

Many counts were recorded for this clonotype. The gene calls are TRBV4-3 and TRBJ1-5; no clear D gene. The germline V and J ends were trimmed by 4 bases and 2 bases, with 12 bases remaining between them. Germline CDR1 LGHNA, CDR2 YSLEER. The CDR3 is made up of 15 amino acids. The CDR3 region is CASSLWTGGNQPQHF. Here the CDR3 DNA reads TGCGCCAGCAGCCTATGGACCGGAGGCAATCAGCCCCAGCATTTT.

This clonotype was detected many times. The rearrangement uses TRBV27 and TRBJ2-1; D call uncertain. Deletions cut 6 bases from V and 4 bases from J, with 13 bases between. CDR1 is MNHEY, CDR2 SMNVEV, per germline (reference sequence). The CDR3 has 14 amino acids. CDR3 protein: CASSGVDQYNEQFF. For the CDR3, the DNA is TGTGCCAGCAGCGGAGTGGACCAATACAATGAGCAGTTCTTC.

The V gene is TRBV12-3 or TRBV12-4, the J gene TRBJ2-1; 10 bases are shared with TRBD2. V shed 5 bases, J shed 6 bases, and the junction held 4 bases outside the gene matches. CDR3 length: 14 residues. CDR3 amino acids: CASSGLADRNEQFF. CDR3 DNA: TGTGCCAGCAGTGGACTAGCGGACCGCAATGAGCAGTTCTTC.